This T cell receptor beta chain stems from a study of CD8 T cells in ankylosing spondylitis. Overall study results and limits: Relatively rare in peripheral blood, disease-linked clones were also CD8+. Disease-linked clones were reportedly significantly enriched in matched ankylosing spondylitis synovial fluid. Certain motif variants had earlier appeared in reactive arthritis synovial fluid and blood. A motif of fewer than ten highly homologous TCR beta variants was seen as apparently characteristic of ankylosing spondylitis blood.

CDR3 size: 13 residues. V was pared by 10 bases and J by 7 bases, with 14 bases between. Germline CDR1 is MNHNY and CDR2 is SVGAGI (reference sequence). Each TCR beta library was made by quantitative 5'-RACE that incorporated molecular barcodes. One entry per CDR3 protein results from TCRdb running MiXCR on the 5' RACE reads. Among fewer than 550,000 distinct CDR3 sequences, about 5.2% were seen once, and the ten largest hold under 4.5%. This clonotype was observed at least ten times. The target antigen is unknown. The source material was blood, either unsorted or a sorted T cell fraction (not recorded which). The V and J genes are TRBV6-6 and TRBJ1-6; tentative D call: TRBD1 (5 bases). The sequence came from a male donor with ankylosing spondylitis. Written as DNA, the CDR3 is TGTGCCACCAAGGGGTCCTTAAATTCACCCCTCCACTTT. Translated, it gives CATKGSLNSPLHF.